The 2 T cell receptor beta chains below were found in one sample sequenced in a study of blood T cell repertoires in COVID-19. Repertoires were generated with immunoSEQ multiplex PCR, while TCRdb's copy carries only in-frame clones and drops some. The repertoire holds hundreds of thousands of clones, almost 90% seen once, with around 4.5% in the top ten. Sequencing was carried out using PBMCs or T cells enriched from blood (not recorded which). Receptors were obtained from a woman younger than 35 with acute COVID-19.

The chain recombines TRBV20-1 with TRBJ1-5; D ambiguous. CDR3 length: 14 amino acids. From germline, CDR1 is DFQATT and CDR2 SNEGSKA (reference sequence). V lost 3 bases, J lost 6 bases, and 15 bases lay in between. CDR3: CSASMSGSRQPQHF. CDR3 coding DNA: TGCAGTGCTAGTATGTCGGGATCGCGTCAGCCCCAGCATTTT.

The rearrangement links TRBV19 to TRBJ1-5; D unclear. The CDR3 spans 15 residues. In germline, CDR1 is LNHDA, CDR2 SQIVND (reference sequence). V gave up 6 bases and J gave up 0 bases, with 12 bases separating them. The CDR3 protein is CASRLGTNSNQPQHF. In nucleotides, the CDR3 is TGTGCCAGTAGGCTAGGAACTAATAGCAATCAGCCCCAGCATTTT.